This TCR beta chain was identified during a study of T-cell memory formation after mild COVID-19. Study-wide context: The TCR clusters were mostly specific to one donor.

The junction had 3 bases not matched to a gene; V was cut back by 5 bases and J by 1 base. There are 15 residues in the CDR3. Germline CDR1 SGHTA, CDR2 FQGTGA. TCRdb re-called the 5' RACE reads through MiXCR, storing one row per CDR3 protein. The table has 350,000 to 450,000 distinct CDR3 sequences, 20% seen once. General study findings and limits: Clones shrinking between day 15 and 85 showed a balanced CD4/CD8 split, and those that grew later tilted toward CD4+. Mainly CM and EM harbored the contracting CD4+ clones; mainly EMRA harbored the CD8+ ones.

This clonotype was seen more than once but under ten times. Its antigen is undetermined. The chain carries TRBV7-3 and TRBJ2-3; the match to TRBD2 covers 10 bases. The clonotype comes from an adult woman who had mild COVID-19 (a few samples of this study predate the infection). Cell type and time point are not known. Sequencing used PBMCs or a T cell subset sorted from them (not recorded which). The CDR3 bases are TGTGCCAGCAGCGTTCTAGCGGGGGGCACAGATACGCAGTATTTT. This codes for CASSVLAGGTDTQYF.